One sample yielded the 25 T cell receptor beta chains listed below, sequenced in a study of blood T cell repertoires in COVID-19. Sequenced by immunoSEQ multiplex PCR; TCRdb stores in-frame clones only, minus some. This sample yields about 240,000 clones, of which about 86% are seen a single time; approximately 9.4% belongs to the top ten. Material: peripheral blood. These receptor sequences come from a woman at least 80 years old with acute or convalescent COVID-19.

The V call is TRBV4-2, the J call TRBJ2-3; a possible D gene is TRBD2 (6 bases). This CDR3 has 16 residues. V was cut by 0 bases and J by 6 bases, with 16 bases left in between. Looked up from germline, CDR1 is LGHNA and CDR2 is YNFKEQ. This CDR3 reads CASSQDPTSRPDTQYF. As DNA, the CDR3 is TGTGCCAGCAGCCAAGATCCTACTAGCAGACCGGATACGCAGTATTTT.

This clone occurred once. The CDR3 DNA is TGTGCCAGCTCACCGACGAAGACAGGTATATATGAAAAACTGTTTTTT. It is translated as CASSPTKTGIYEKLFF. The J gene is TRBJ1-4, the V gene TRBV18; TRBD1 is a possible D gene (6 bases). The CDR3 spans 16 residues. V was cut by 3 bases and J by 6 bases, with 17 bases left in between. CDR1 is KGHSH, CDR2 LQKENI, per germline.

This clone was seen only a few times. The chain carries TRBV7-3 and TRBJ2-6; 8 positions agree with TRBD1. The CDR3 has 18 amino acids. The trim removed 2 bases at V and 1 base at J, leaving 7 bases unmatched. CDR1 SGHTA and CDR2 FQGTGA come from the germline V gene. This CDR3 is CASSLLAGGTSGANVLTF. The DNA for the CDR3 is TGTGCCAGCAGCTTATTGGCAGGGGGCACATCTGGGGCCAACGTCCTGACTTTC.

The chain combines TRBV30 with TRBJ1-1, with TRBD1 as a possible D gene (6 bases). The germline V gene has CDR1 GTSNPN and CDR2 SVGIG (reference sequence). The CDR3 consists of 14 residues. V was cut by 3 bases and J by 1 base, with 12 bases left in between. CDR3 coding DNA: TGTGCCTGGAGCCCCGGGACATCGAACACTGAAGCTTTCTTT. It encodes CAWSPGTSNTEAFF.

The chain couples TRBV5-1 to TRBJ1-1, with a tentative D call TRBD1 (5 bases). With 3 bases removed from V and 4 bases from J, the gap between germline ends came to 19 bases. The CDR3 is 16 amino acids. Germline V gene lookup returns CDR1 SGHRS and CDR2 YFSETQ. The CDR3: CASSSNLGARGTEAFF. The CDR3 nucleotides are TGCGCCAGCAGCTCCAACCTAGGGGCTCGTGGCACTGAAGCTTTCTTT. The variable domain in full, completed from reference TRBV5-1 and TRBJ1-1, reads KAGVTQTPRYLIKTRGQQVTLSCSPISGHRSVSWYQQTPGQGLQFLFEYFSETQRNKGNFPGRFSGRQFSNSRSEMNVSTLELGDSALYLCASSSNLGARGTEAFFGQGTRLTVV.

This clone was counted once. V is TRBV6-1 and J is TRBJ2-5; D unclear. The germline gives CDR1 MNHNS, CDR2 SASEGT. The CDR3 runs 15 residues. V was clipped by 0 bases and J by 1 base, with 9 bases between them. The CDR3: CASSEARRSQETQYF. The CDR3, as DNA: TGTGCCAGCAGTGAAGCCCGCAGGTCCCAAGAGACCCAGTACTTC.

The J gene is TRBJ1-4, the V gene TRBV2; the D gene is possibly TRBD1 (6 bases). Germline CDR1 SNHLY, CDR2 FYNNEI. Trimming took off 6 bases at V and 4 bases at J, with 15 bases between the two ends. The CDR3 spans 15 residues. The CDR3 sequence: CASRSQAGDNEKLFF. As DNA, the CDR3 is TGTGCCAGCAGAAGTCAGGCAGGGGATAATGAAAAACTGTTTTTT.

This clone was seen once. The chain links TRBV14 to TRBJ1-1; weak D call: TRBD1 (5 bases). The CDR3 is 15 residues long. The germline V gene has CDR1 SGHDN and CDR2 FVKESK. The V and J ends lost 3 bases and 4 bases respectively, with 15 bases between them. The CDR3 loop is CASSHGGGRSTEAFF. CDR3 in DNA: TGTGCCAGCAGCCATGGGGGGGGAAGAAGCACTGAAGCTTTCTTT.

This chain uses TRBV6-5 with TRBJ2-1, with TRBD2 matching over 9 bases. CDR1 and CDR2 from the germline V gene are MNHEY and SVGAGI. V was clipped by 4 bases and J by 8 bases; unmatched bases: 0. The CDR3 length is 12 residues. The CDR3 reads CASSLAGDEQFF. DNA for the CDR3: TGTGCCAGCAGTTTAGCGGGAGATGAGCAGTTCTTC.

This clone was seen just once. The genes are TRBV12-5 and TRBJ2-2; D might be TRBD1 (5 bases). CDR3 size: 14 residues. CDR1 LGHNT and CDR2 FRNRAP come from the germline V gene. V was pared by 4 bases and J by 6 bases, with 12 bases between. The CDR3 DNA reads TGTGCTAGTGGTTCCCAAGGGGCTGCCGGGGAGCTGTTTTTT. Translating it yields CASGSQGAAGELFF.

The chain combines TRBV10-3 with TRBJ2-2; possible D gene TRBD1, 6 bases. CDR1 is ENHRY and CDR2 is SYGVKD in the germline V gene. V lost 6 bases and J 3 bases, leaving 11 bases between the germline ends. CDR3 size: 14 residues. Here the CDR3 DNA reads TGTGCCATCAGCCCCCACAGGGACACCGGGGAGCTGTTTTTT. This translates into CAISPHRDTGELFF.

As regards this clone: This sample also contains other DNA sequences that code for the same CDR3. V gene TRBV5-1 combines with J gene TRBJ2-2, with D possibly TRBD1 on 6 matching bases. The germline gives CDR1 SGHRS, CDR2 YFSETQ. This CDR3 has 13 amino acids. V lost 4 bases and J lost 4, with 8 bases in between. The CDR3, as DNA: TGCGCCAGCAGCCTACAGGGCACCGGGGAGCTGTTTTTT. It yields the protein CASSLQGTGELFF.

This chain joins TRBV27 and TRBJ1-2; D possibly corresponds to TRBD1 (5 bases). Germline CDR1 reads MNHEY; CDR2 reads SMNVEV (reference sequence). The CDR3 extends over 15 amino acids. V shed 3 bases and J shed 4 bases, with 15 bases lying between them. The CDR3 protein is CASSFGGEWAYGYTF. CDR3 nucleotides: TGTGCCAGCAGTTTCGGGGGGGAATGGGCCTATGGCTACACCTTC.

The sample holds one count of this clone. This chain links TRBV5-1 with TRBJ1-5, with 9 bases aligning to TRBD1. CDR1 is SGHRS and CDR2 is YFSETQ in the germline V gene. The CDR3 extends over 15 amino acids. Trimming took 4 bases from V and 6 from J; bases not matched to a gene: 8. The CDR3 region has the DNA TGCGCCAGCAGCCTCTCCGGGACAGGGACTCAGCCCCAGCATTTT. It translates to CASSLSGTGTQPQHF.

V usage is TRBV6-4 and J usage is TRBJ1-3, with 8 bases matching TRBD1. V trimming: 0 bases; J trimming: 4 bases; junction bases outside the gene matches: 8. CDR3 length: 17 residues. CDR1 and CDR2 from the germline V gene are MRHNA and SNTAGT. CDR3 loop: CASSDSGQGPPGNTIYF. Written as DNA, the CDR3 is TGTGCCAGCAGTGACTCTGGACAGGGACCGCCCGGAAACACCATATATTTT.

The genes are TRBV5-6 and TRBJ1-6; maybe TRBD1 (6 bases). V lost 6 bases, J lost 10 bases, and 11 bases lay in between. CDR3 length equals 12 residues. Per germline, CDR1 SGHDT and CDR2 YYEEEE. CDR3 amino acids: CASNRRGSPLHF. The CDR3 coding sequence is TGTGCCAGCAACCGCAGGGGCTCACCCCTCCACTTT.

This clone was detected only a few times. V is TRBV7-9 and J is TRBJ1-3; D gene uncertain. The CDR3 contains 15 residues. CDR1 SEHNR and CDR2 FQNEAQ come from the germline V gene (reference sequence). V lost 0 bases and J 1 base, leaving 7 bases between the germline ends. CDR3: CASSLATGSGNTIYF. CDR3 nucleotides: TGTGCCAGCAGCTTAGCAACGGGGTCTGGAAACACCATATATTTT.

The V call is TRBV7-9, the J call TRBJ1-1, with 7 positions matching TRBD1. This CDR3 region has 12 residues. From germline, CDR1 is SEHNR and CDR2 FQNEAQ (reference sequence). With 5 bases clipped from V and 8 bases from J, the junction kept 5 bases outside the gene matches. The CDR3 reads CASSPRDREAFF. The CDR3 coding sequence is TGTGCCAGCAGCCCCCGGGACAGAGAAGCTTTCTTT.

The V gene is TRBV4-1, the J gene TRBJ1-4; 8 bases fit TRBD1. CDR3 size: 16 residues. V trimming: 0 bases; J trimming: 6 bases; junction bases outside the gene matches: 6. From germline, CDR1 is MGHRA and CDR2 YSYEKL. The CDR3 loop reads CASSQEGNRGYEKLFF. The DNA of the CDR3 is TGCGCCAGCAGCCAAGAAGGGAACAGGGGGTATGAAAAACTGTTTTTT.

V is TRBV3-1 (or the pseudogene TRBV3-2) and J is TRBJ2-2; the match to TRBD1 covers 12 bases. In germline, CDR1 is LGHDT, CDR2 YNNKEL (reference sequence). V trimming: 1 base; J trimming: 6 bases; junction bases outside the gene matches: 6. The CDR3 extends over 17 amino acids. This chain's CDR3 is CASSQARGQGASGELFF. DNA of the CDR3: TGTGCCAGCAGCCAAGCCAGGGGACAGGGGGCGTCCGGGGAGCTGTTTTTT.

This clone showed up just once. This rearrangement joins TRBV5-5 to TRBJ1-3; tentative D call: TRBD1 (6 bases). Per the germline V gene, CDR1 is SGHKS and CDR2 is YYEKEE (reference sequence). Deletions cut 2 bases from V and 0 bases from J, with 15 bases between. The CDR3 is 17 residues long. CDR3 in amino acids: CASSFYGQFDSGNTIYF. CDR3 nucleotide sequence: TGTGCCAGCAGCTTTTATGGACAGTTCGACTCTGGAAACACCATATATTTT.

The chain couples TRBV28 to TRBJ2-3, with D perhaps matching TRBD2 (5 bases). Germline-derived CDR1 and CDR2 are MDHEN and SYDVKM. The V gene lost 5 bases and the J gene lost 7 bases, with 13 bases spanning the gap. The CDR3 sequence is 13 residues long. The CDR3 loop is CASSPGERNTQYF. CDR3 DNA sequence: TGTGCCAGCAGTCCTGGGGAGAGAAATACGCAGTATTTT.

V is TRBV19 and J is TRBJ2-1, with a tentative D call TRBD2 (6 bases). In germline, CDR1 is LNHDA, CDR2 SQIVND (reference sequence). The V end lost 7 bases, the J end lost 1 base, and 8 bases lay between the germline ends. This CDR3 contains 13 residues. CDR3 in amino acids: CASNGGSYNEQFF. The CDR3 nucleotides are TGTGCCAGTAACGGGGGTTCCTACAATGAGCAGTTCTTC.

The V call is TRBV28, the J call TRBJ1-5, with 8 bases matching TRBD1. The CDR3 sequence is 12 residues long. Trimming at V came to 10 bases and at J to 15 bases, leaving 14 bases not matched to a gene. Germline CDR1 MDHEN, CDR2 SYDVKM. The CDR3 bases are TGTGCCACCGGGACAGGCCCTTTGGCGGGGCATTTT. Its protein is CATGTGPLAGHF.

The chain uses TRBV28 and TRBJ1-1, with D hard to call. The CDR3 length is 13 residues. The germline V gene has CDR1 MDHEN and CDR2 SYDVKM. The V gene lost 2 bases and the J gene lost 0 bases, with 4 bases spanning the gap. The CDR3 protein is CASSLPLNTEAFF. The CDR3 DNA reads TGTGCCAGCAGTTTACCCTTGAACACTGAAGCTTTCTTT. The full variable domain, with the rest looked up from reference TRBV28 and TRBJ1-1, is DVKVTQSSRYLVKRTGEKVFLECVQDMDHENMFWYRQDPGLGLRLIYFSYDVKMKEKGDIPEGYSVSREKKERFSLILESASTNQTSMYLCASSLPLNTEAFFGQGTRLTVV.